A single sample gave rise to the 15 T cell receptor beta chains below, sequenced in a study of early T cells in non-severe SARS-CoV-2 infection. TCRdb re-called the 5' RACE reads through MiXCR, storing one row per CDR3 protein. Among 55,000 to 70,000 distinct CDR3 sequences, 4.6% were seen once, and the ten largest hold 3.6%. Sequenced material: whole blood, taken at baseline. These receptors all come from an adult who was a healthcare worker with PCR-confirmed SARS-CoV-2 infection or an uninfected control (not recorded which). The donor label of this sample is uncertain.

The chain uses TRBV4-3 and TRBJ1-6, with D uncertain. The CDR3 runs to 18 residues. Germline assignment: CDR1 LGHNA and CDR2 YSLEER. The ends were cut back, 3 bases at V and 0 bases at J, with 15 bases in the middle. The CDR3 DNA reads TGCGCCAGCAGCCAGGCCCTTTCCCGGAGCTCCTATAATTCACCCCTCCACTTT. It translates to CASSQALSRSSYNSPLHF.

In this sample, this clonotype turned up many times. V usage is TRBV3-1 and J usage is TRBJ2-5; D unresolved. From germline, CDR1 is LGHDT and CDR2 YNNKEL (reference sequence). Deletions cut 1 base from V and 7 bases from J, with 10 bases between. The CDR3 covers 13 residues. CDR3 in DNA: TGTGCCAGCAGCCAAGTGGACGGCGGGACCCAGTACTTC. This translates into CASSQVDGGTQYF.

This clonotype was counted a few times. The rearrangement joins TRBV19 to TRBJ2-6; the match to TRBD1 covers 8 bases. The CDR3 totals 18 residues. Germline CDR1 reads LNHDA; CDR2 reads SQIVND (reference sequence). The junction had 9 bases not matched to a gene; V was cut back by 5 bases and J by 0 bases. In nucleotides, the CDR3 is TGTGCCAGTAGTCCGGGGACAGGAAGCCCCTCTGGGGCCAACGTCCTGACTTTC. Protein: CASSPGTGSPSGANVLTF. Combining the CDR3 with reference TRBV19 and TRBJ2-6 gives the whole variable domain DGGITQSPKYLFRKEGQNVTLSCEQNLNHDAMYWYRQDPGQGLRLIYYSQIVNDFQKGDIAEGYSVSREKKESFPLTVTSAQKNPTAFYLCASSPGTGSPSGANVLTFGAGSRLTVL.

This clonotype showed up many times. The chain employs TRBV10-3 and TRBJ2-3; D remains unclear. Germline V gives CDR1 ENHRY, CDR2 SYGVKD. Trimming left V 0 bases short and J 0 bases short, with 4 bases between. The CDR3 is made up of 14 amino acids. The CDR3 reads CAISESESTDTQYF. The CDR3 DNA follows: TGTGCCATCAGTGAGTCAGAAAGCACAGATACGCAGTATTTT.

This clonotype was seen many times. V and J are TRBV29-1 and TRBJ2-7; the D is unclear. Trimming removed 2 bases from V and 3 bases from J, with 8 bases in between. This CDR3 contains 12 residues. The germline CDR1 and CDR2 sequences are SQVTM and ANQGSEA. In nucleotides, the CDR3 is TGCAGCGTTGAACTGTCGGACTACGAGCAGTACTTC. Translating gives CSVELSDYEQYF.

This clonotype showed up many times. The rearrangement joins TRBV20-1 to TRBJ1-1; D remains ambiguous. V lost 1 base and J lost 5, with 14 bases in between. From germline, CDR1 is DFQATT and CDR2 SNEGSKA (reference sequence). The CDR3 consists of 14 residues. The CDR3 region has the DNA TGCAGTGCTAGAGCGGTTGAGGGTAGGACTGAAGCTTTCTTT. Translated: CSARAVEGRTEAFF.

This clonotype was seen a few times. The CDR3 DNA follows: TGTGCCAGCAGCCGCCCGGGGGGGTCCTACGAGCAGTACTTC. It translates to CASSRPGGSYEQYF. The chain carries TRBV11-2 and TRBJ2-7; 8 nucleotides align to TRBD2. V lost 5 bases to trimming and J lost 1 base; unmatched junction nucleotides: 4. The CDR3 contains 14 residues. Germline CDR1 is SGHAT and CDR2 is FQNNGV.

The chain carries TRBV5-1 and TRBJ2-5, with TRBD2 matching 12 bases. The junction had 5 bases not matched to a gene; V was cut back by 6 bases and J by 5 bases. This CDR3 is 14 amino acids long. From germline, CDR1 is SGHRS and CDR2 YFSETQ. The CDR3 DNA is TGCGCCAGCAAAGGACTAGCGGGGATGGAGACCCAGTACTTC. Translation: CASKGLAGMETQYF.

This clonotype was observed at least ten times. The CDR3 loop is CSAKPDRGFSNQPQHF. CDR3 coding DNA: TGCAGTGCCAAACCGGACAGGGGCTTCAGCAATCAGCCCCAGCATTTT. This chain uses TRBV20-1 with TRBJ1-5; TRBD1 agrees at 9 bases. V lost 6 bases to trimming and J lost 1 base; unmatched junction nucleotides: 10. This CDR3 has 16 residues. CDR1 and CDR2 from the germline V gene are DFQATT and SNEGSKA (reference sequence).

In its sample, this clonotype was seen many times. The chain couples TRBV12-3 or TRBV12-4 to TRBJ2-2, with 8 bases fitting TRBD1. Trimming took 5 bases from V and 4 from J; bases not matched to a gene: 3. There are 14 residues in the CDR3. CDR3 coding DNA: TGTGCCAGCAGTCGACAGGGGACCACCGGGGAGCTGTTTTTT. This translates into CASSRQGTTGELFF.

This clonotype was found many times. This chain connects TRBV7-6 to TRBJ1-6, with 7 bases lining up with TRBD1. In germline, CDR1 is SGHVS, CDR2 FNYEAQ. This CDR3 is built from 15 residues. Losses at the gene ends were 5 bases for V and 3 bases for J; bases not matched to a gene: 4. CDR3 bases: TGTGCCAGCAGCCCCGGGACAGACTATAATTCACCCCTCCACTTT. Translated, it gives CASSPGTDYNSPLHF.

This chain links TRBV7-9 with TRBJ1-2; the match to TRBD1 covers 7 bases. Trimming at V came to 5 bases and at J to 2 bases, leaving 17 bases not matched to a gene. The CDR3 is 18 residues long. Germline values: CDR1 SEHNR, CDR2 FQNEAQ (reference sequence). The CDR3 spells CASSQPQGRSTLNYGYTF. CDR3 bases: TGTGCCAGCAGCCAACCACAGGGGAGGAGCACCCTGAACTATGGCTACACCTTC.

This clonotype was seen more than once but under ten times. The chain has TRBV6-1 and TRBJ1-2; D remains unclear. The germline V gene has CDR1 MNHNS and CDR2 SASEGT. This CDR3 spans 14 amino acids. The ends were cut back, 4 bases at V and 2 bases at J, with 11 bases in the middle. In nucleotides, the CDR3 is TGTGCCAGCAGTGTGGTACTGGGGAACTATGGCTACACCTTC. Translated: CASSVVLGNYGYTF.

This clonotype appeared a few times. The chain links TRBV19 to TRBJ2-2; TRBD1 matches at 8 bases. With 4 bases clipped from V and 6 bases from J, the junction kept 4 bases outside the gene matches. The CDR3 is made up of 14 amino acids. Germline V gene lookup returns CDR1 LNHDA and CDR2 SQIVND (reference sequence). The CDR3 bases are TGTGCCAGTAGTACAGGGGGCCGATCCGGGGAGCTGTTTTTT. This encodes CASSTGGRSGELFF. The full variable domain, its missing parts supplied by reference TRBV19 and TRBJ2-2, is DGGITQSPKYLFRKEGQNVTLSCEQNLNHDAMYWYRQDPGQGLRLIYYSQIVNDFQKGDIAEGYSVSREKKESFPLTVTSAQKNPTAFYLCASSTGGRSGELFFGEGSRLTVL.

This clonotype has more than one count but fewer than ten. This rearrangement joins TRBV12-3 or TRBV12-4 to TRBJ1-6; TRBD1 matches 7 bases. Losses at the gene ends were 3 bases for V and 10 bases for J; bases not matched to a gene: 6. The CDR3 consists of 14 residues. CDR3 loop: CASSLRQGGSPLHF. In DNA, the CDR3 is TGTGCCAGCAGTTTGAGACAGGGAGGATCACCCCTCCACTTT.